One and the same sample provided the 15 T cell receptor beta chains below, sequenced in a study of blood T cell repertoires in COVID-19. Measured with immunoSEQ multiplex PCR; TCRdb has only the in-frame clones, and not every one. The top ten hold over 0.95% of the sample, which has 300,000 to 400,000 clones, 80% to 90% seen once. Sequencing was done on a sample of PBMCs or T cells enriched from blood (not recorded which). The receptors stem from a man younger than 30 who had recovered from COVID-19.

CDR3 protein: CSADYGEQYF. The CDR3 DNA follows: TGCAGTGCTGACTACGGAGAGCAGTACTTC. This chain uses TRBV20-1 with TRBJ2-7, with D maybe TRBD2 (5 bases). The V end was cut by 5 bases, the J end by 7 bases, with 9 bases between. This CDR3 has 10 residues. Germline CDR1 is DFQATT and CDR2 is SNEGSKA (reference sequence).

This chain links TRBV5-1 with TRBJ2-7; 9 positions agree with TRBD1. The CDR3 consists of 15 residues. V lost 0 bases and J lost 6; bases outside the gene matches: 7. Per germline, CDR1 SGHRS and CDR2 YFSETQ. The CDR3 is CASSLVFGDRAEQYF. CDR3 DNA sequence: TGCGCCAGCAGCTTGGTTTTTGGGGACAGGGCCGAGCAGTACTTC.

The chain links TRBV27 to TRBJ2-7, with 7 bases that match TRBD1. V lost 4 bases to trimming and J lost 3 bases; unmatched junction nucleotides: 15. Germline assignment: CDR1 MNHEY and CDR2 SMNVEV (reference sequence). This CDR3 region has 17 residues. As DNA, the CDR3 is TGTGCCAGCAGTTACTTACCTCCGGGACAGTCGCACTACGAGCAGTACTTC. As protein: CASSYLPPGQSHYEQYF.

This rearrangement joins TRBV2 to TRBJ1-2, with D possibly being TRBD1 (5 bases). Germline-derived CDR1 and CDR2 are SNHLY and FYNNEI. V lost 3 bases, J lost 7 bases, and 18 bases lay in between. The CDR3 loop spans 15 amino acids. The CDR3: CASSDWGEGLAGYTF. CDR3 nucleotides: TGTGCCAGCAGTGATTGGGGGGAGGGGTTGGCTGGCTACACCTTC.

The chain combines TRBV30 with TRBJ2-1; D is possibly TRBD2 (5 bases). V was pared by 2 bases and J by 7 bases, with 12 bases between. From germline, CDR1 is GTSNPN and CDR2 SVGIG (reference sequence). The CDR3 spans 13 residues. CDR3 region: CAWSRGSENEQFF. In DNA form, the CDR3 reads TGTGCCTGGAGTAGAGGGAGTGAAAATGAGCAGTTCTTC.

The chain carries TRBV19 and TRBJ2-2; unclear D gene. The CDR3 length is 13 residues. Germline-derived CDR1 and CDR2 are LNHDA and SQIVND (reference sequence). V lost 7 bases and J 1 base, leaving 7 bases between the germline ends. The CDR3 DNA reads TGTGCCAGTAATGCGTGGAACACCGGGGAGCTGTTTTTT. The encoded protein is CASNAWNTGELFF.

This clone was seen a single time. V is TRBV27 and J is TRBJ1-2; TRBD1 agrees at 7 bases. Germline values: CDR1 MNHEY, CDR2 SMNVEV (reference sequence). J lost 6 bases, V lost 3 bases, and 13 bases had no gene match. This CDR3 contains 16 residues. The CDR3 reads CASSFDRSGTVDGYTF. The CDR3 nucleotides are TGTGCCAGCAGTTTCGACAGATCTGGGACAGTCGATGGCTACACCTTC.

V and J are TRBV2 and TRBJ1-5; D not certain. Between the trimmed V and J ends, which lost 2 bases and 4 bases, there was a span of 12 bases. The CDR3 has 15 residues. Germline V gene sequence: CDR1 SNHLY, CDR2 FYNNEI. CDR3 coding DNA: TGTGCCAGCAGTGAAACCGGGTTGAGGAATCAGCCCCAGCATTTT. It encodes CASSETGLRNQPQHF.

The chain has TRBV7-9 and TRBJ2-7; possibly TRBD1 for D (5 bases). The V end was cut by 3 bases, the J end by 0 bases, with 15 bases between. The CDR3 runs to 16 residues. Germline-derived CDR1 and CDR2 are SEHNR and FQNEAQ (reference sequence). Here the CDR3 reads CASSFRSQAGSYEQYF. As DNA, the CDR3 is TGTGCCAGCAGCTTTAGGTCACAGGCCGGCTCCTACGAGCAGTACTTC.

The V call is TRBV28, the J call TRBJ2-5; D is unresolved. The CDR3 sequence is 17 residues long. Germline V gives CDR1 MDHEN, CDR2 SYDVKM. Trimming pared 2 bases from V and 5 bases from J, leaving 21 bases between. CDR3 loop: CASSLTAPGLTRETQYF. DNA for the CDR3: TGTGCCAGCAGTTTAACCGCTCCAGGTCTCACAAGGGAGACCCAGTACTTC.

The rearrangement joins TRBV27 to TRBJ2-1; D is uncertain. Germline V gene sequence: CDR1 MNHEY, CDR2 SMNVEV (reference sequence). Trimming removed 5 bases from V and 0 bases from J, with 11 bases in between. The CDR3 runs to 15 residues. The CDR3 DNA reads as TGTGCCAGCAGTGTGAGCCTAAGCTCCTACAATGAGCAGTTCTTC. It specifies CASSVSLSSYNEQFF.

The chain employs TRBV7-2 and TRBJ1-6, with 8 nucleotides matching TRBD1. This CDR3 has 15 amino acids. Per germline, CDR1 SGHTA and CDR2 FQGNSA. The V and J ends lost 5 bases and 5 bases, in that order; junction bases with no gene match: 5. CDR3 sequence reads: CASSTQGGNNSPLHF. The CDR3 DNA sequence: TGTGCCAGCAGCACACAGGGGGGAAATAATTCACCCCTCCACTTT.

The chain combines TRBV6-4 with TRBJ2-6, with a possible D match to TRBD1 (6 bases). The germline V gene has CDR1 MRHNA and CDR2 SNTAGT. Trimming stripped 5 bases from V and 3 bases from J, with 14 bases between. This CDR3 is 16 amino acids long. CDR3 bases: TGTGCCAGCAGTCTGACAGGCGCCTTTGGGGCCAACGTCCTGACTTTC. Translation gives CASSLTGAFGANVLTF.

The chain carries TRBV4-1 and TRBJ1-5, with no clear D. Looked up from germline, CDR1 is MGHRA and CDR2 is YSYEKL. The V gene lost 1 base and the J gene lost 4 bases, with 11 bases spanning the gap. This CDR3 comprises 15 residues. The CDR3 DNA follows: TGCGCCAGCAGCCAAGGACTGACCCATAATCAGCCCCAGCATTTT. It encodes CASSQGLTHNQPQHF.

The chain combines TRBV5-4 with TRBJ2-7, with TRBD2 identical over 12 bases. The trim removed 4 bases at V and 3 bases at J, leaving 8 bases unmatched. Germline lookup yields CDR1 SGHNT and CDR2 YYREEE (reference sequence). This CDR3 has 16 residues. The CDR3: CASSPNPTSGSYEQYF. The CDR3, as DNA: TGTGCCAGCAGCCCGAACCCGACTAGCGGGAGCTACGAGCAGTACTTC.